Presented here are 12 T cell receptor beta chains from one specimen sequenced in a study of identical twins. One entry per CDR3 protein, called by TCRdb with MiXCR from the 5' RACE reads. The sample includes a few hundred thousand distinct CDR3 sequences, 5% to 7% of them seen just once. These same records also appear under a second study, on T cells expressing NK-cell markers.

Source material: CD8+ T cells sorted from blood. These receptors originate from a young woman in good health.

This clonotype has at least ten counts. The chain couples TRBV9 to TRBJ2-3, with TRBD2 matching over 8 bases. CDR1 and CDR2 from the germline V gene are SGDLS and YYNGEE. Trimming at V came to 0 bases and at J to 6 bases, leaving 6 bases not matched to a gene. CDR3 length: 15 residues. CDR3 DNA sequence: TGTGCCAGCAGCGTAGCGGGAGGGCCAGGCGATACGCAGTATTTT. Translated: CASSVAGGPGDTQYF.

At least ten counts were recorded for this clonotype. The gene calls are TRBV6-2 or TRBV6-3 and TRBJ2-1; no clear D. V dropped 0 bases and J dropped 10 bases, with 4 bases sitting between them. CDR3 length: 11 amino acids. CDR1 is MNHEY, CDR2 SVGEGT, per germline. This CDR3 is CASSYSWEQFF. The CDR3 DNA is TGTGCCAGCAGTTACTCGTGGGAGCAGTTCTTC.

This clonotype was seen more than once but under ten times. The chain is built from TRBV9 and TRBJ2-3, with 9 bases aligning to TRBD2. The V and J ends lost 3 bases and 2 bases, in that order; junction bases with no gene match: 7. Germline CDR1 SGDLS, CDR2 YYNGEE. This CDR3 is built from 16 residues. DNA for the CDR3: TGTGCCAGCAGCGCCAGCGGGGGGCAAAACACAGATACGCAGTATTTT. This encodes CASSASGGQNTDTQYF. The full variable domain, its missing parts supplied by reference TRBV9 and TRBJ2-3, is DSGVTQTPKHLITATGQRVTLRCSPRSGDLSVYWYQQSLDQGLQFLIQYYNGEERAKGNILERFSAQQFPDLHSELNLSSLELGDSALYFCASSASGGQNTDTQYFGPGTRLTVL.

This clonotype was seen at least ten times. The gene calls are TRBV9 and TRBJ1-1, with 11 bases aligning to TRBD1. The ends lost 3 bases at V and 0 bases at J; junction bases unmatched: 1. The CDR3 spans 15 residues. CDR1 SGDLS and CDR2 YYNGEE come from the germline V gene. CDR3 nucleotide sequence: TGTGCCAGCAGCGGGACAGGGGGCTTGAACACTGAAGCTTTCTTT. Translating it yields CASSGTGGLNTEAFF.

This clonotype has just a few counts. CDR3 in amino acids: CASSPSWTGGIDTQYF. The CDR3 region has the DNA TGTGCCAGCAGTCCATCCTGGACAGGGGGCATAGATACGCAGTATTTT. The chain uses TRBV6-1 and TRBJ2-3; 11 bases line up with TRBD1. CDR3 size: 16 residues. V was clipped by 5 bases and J by 5 bases; unmatched bases: 9. Looked up from germline, CDR1 is MNHNS and CDR2 is SASEGT.

This clonotype has ten or more counts. The gene calls are TRBV6-5 and TRBJ2-1; 14 nucleotides match TRBD2. This CDR3 comprises 18 residues. The J segment lost 8 bases and the V segment lost 4 bases, leaving 13 bases of the junction unmatched. In germline, CDR1 is MNHEY, CDR2 SVGAGI. CDR3 sequence: CASSSGAPGLAGVYEQFF. In DNA form, the CDR3 reads TGTGCCAGCAGTTCAGGCGCACCGGGACTAGCGGGGGTCTATGAGCAGTTCTTC.

This clonotype has more than one count but fewer than ten. The chain combines TRBV18 with TRBJ2-1; tentatively, D is TRBD2 (6 bases). Germline CDR1 is KGHSH and CDR2 is LQKENI. V was clipped by 0 bases and J by 7 bases, with 19 bases between them. The CDR3 extends over 17 amino acids. CDR3 sequence (DNA): TGTGCCAGCTCACCACCGCAACTGGTGCTCCGGGGGAATGAGCAGTTCTTC. The encoded protein is CASSPPQLVLRGNEQFF.

Comments on this clonotype: A read error is possible here, since a much larger clone lies one base away. The chain is built from TRBV6-2 or TRBV6-3 and TRBJ2-1; no clear D. This CDR3 comprises 15 residues. Germline CDR1 MNHEY, CDR2 SVGEGT. V was pared by 7 bases and J by 4 bases, with 17 bases between. The CDR3 DNA reads as TGTGCCAGCACTTCAACCGGACCGTATTACAATGAGCAGTTCTTC. Amino acid sequence: CASTSTGPYYNEQFF.

This clonotype was recorded many times. The rearrangement joins TRBV5-1 to TRBJ2-4; D is undetermined. Germline CDR1 SGHRS, CDR2 YFSETQ. This CDR3 contains 17 residues. V lost 4 bases, J lost 1 base, and 18 bases lay in between. CDR3 amino acids: CASSEIGLSGAKNIQYF. For the CDR3, the DNA is TGCGCCAGCAGCGAAATCGGGCTCTCTGGGGCCAAAAACATTCAGTACTTC.

The V and J genes are TRBV19 and TRBJ2-1; 8 bases are shared with TRBD1. This CDR3 has 15 residues. Germline values: CDR1 LNHDA, CDR2 SQIVND (reference sequence). Trimming at V came to 5 bases and at J to 4 bases, leaving 7 bases not matched to a gene. Here the CDR3 DNA reads TGTGCCAGTAGTCTCCGACAGGGGACATACAATGAGCAGTTCTTC. Translation: CASSLRQGTYNEQFF.

The genes are TRBV3-1 and TRBJ2-1; TRBD2 aligns across 13 bases. The J segment lost 2 bases and the V segment lost 5 bases, leaving 15 bases of the junction unmatched. Germline loops: CDR1 LGHDT, CDR2 YNNKEL (reference sequence). This CDR3 spans 20 amino acids. CDR3 nucleotide sequence: TGTGCCAGCAGCGCATTTGGGACTAGCGGGACCGTGGGGACCTACAATGAGCAGTTCTTC. Amino acid sequence: CASSAFGTSGTVGTYNEQFF.

The chain recombines TRBV2 with TRBJ1-5; possible D gene TRBD1, 6 bases. V lost 7 bases and J 5 bases, leaving 15 bases between the germline ends. The germline gives CDR1 SNHLY, CDR2 FYNNEI. This CDR3 has 14 amino acids. DNA for the CDR3: TGTGCCAGCACCCCTTGGGGGGGCTATCAGCCCCAGCATTTT. Protein: CASTPWGGYQPQHF.